This TCR beta chain was sequenced in a study of T cells after yellow fever vaccination. The wider study: Researchers used SMART-Seq v4 Ultra Low Input to prepare fractions that had low cell numbers.

Per the germline V gene, CDR1 is MGHRA and CDR2 is YSYEKL. The CDR3 is made up of 14 amino acids. The V end lost 2 bases, the J end lost 4 bases, and 9 bases lay between the germline ends. This clonotype showed up many times. Its target is unknown. General study findings and limits: Compared with primary, the secondary response was weaker and peaked at day 5, not 15.

TCRdb passed the 5' RACE reads through MiXCR, listing each CDR3 protein once. The sample shows 100,000 to 150,000 distinct CDR3 sequences, roughly 6.7% of them seen only once. The rearrangement uses TRBV4-1 and TRBJ1-5; D perhaps matches TRBD1 (6 bases). The source was CD4+ T cells sorted from PBMCs, collected more than 8 days after the first yellow fever vaccination. The TCR sequence derives from a man between 18 and 35 years old who received the YFV17D yellow fever vaccine. CDR3 nucleotides: TGCGCCAGCAGCCAATACAGGGAGAATCAGCCCCAGCATTTT. This gives the protein CASSQYRENQPQHF.